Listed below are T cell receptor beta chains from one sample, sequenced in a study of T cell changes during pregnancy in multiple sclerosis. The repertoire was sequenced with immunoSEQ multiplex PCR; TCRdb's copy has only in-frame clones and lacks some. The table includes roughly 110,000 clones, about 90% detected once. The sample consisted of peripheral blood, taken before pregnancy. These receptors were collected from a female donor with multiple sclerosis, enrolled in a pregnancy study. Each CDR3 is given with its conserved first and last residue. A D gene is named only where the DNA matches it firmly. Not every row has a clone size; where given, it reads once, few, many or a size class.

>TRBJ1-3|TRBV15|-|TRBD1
CATSPQGAGGNTIYF
TGTGCCACCAGCCCCCAGGGGGCTGGTGGAAACACCATATATTTT
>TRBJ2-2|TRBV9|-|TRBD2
CASSPSGRLRGGDTGELFF
TGTGCCAGCAGCCCCTCGGGACGTCTGAGGGGAGGGGACACCGGGGAGCTGTTTTTT
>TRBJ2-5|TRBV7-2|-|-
CASSLDRRGAETQYF
TGTGCCAGCAGCTTAGATAGACGGGGGGCAGAGACCCAGTACTTC
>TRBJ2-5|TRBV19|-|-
CASSIVGGIGETQYF
TGTGCCAGTAGTATAGTTGGGGGGATAGGAGAGACCCAGTACTTC
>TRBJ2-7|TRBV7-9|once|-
CASSLTQSYEQYF
TGTGCCAGCAGCTTAACGCAGTCCTACGAGCAGTACTTC
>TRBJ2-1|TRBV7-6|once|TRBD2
CASTLASYNEQFF
TGTGCCTCGACACTAGCGTCCTACAATGAGCAGTTCTTC
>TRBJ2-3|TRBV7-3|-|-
CASSSRGASTDTQYF
TGTGCCAGCAGCTCACGGGGGGCGAGCACAGATACGCAGTATTTT
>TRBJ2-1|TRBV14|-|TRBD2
CASSQLVESAGDNEQFF
TGTGCCAGCAGCCAACTAGTTGAATCAGCGGGGGACAATGAGCAGTTCTTC
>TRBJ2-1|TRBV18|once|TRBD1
CASSETGRPNEQFF
TGTGCCAGCTCAGAGACAGGGCGCCCCAATGAGCAGTTCTTC
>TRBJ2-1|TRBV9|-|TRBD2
CASSVDGGTSGPRGNEQFF
TGTGCCAGCAGCGTAGACGGGGGGACTAGCGGCCCGAGGGGGAATGAGCAGTTCTTC
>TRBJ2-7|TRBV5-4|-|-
CASISPSYEQYF
TGTGCCAGCATCTCCCCTTCCTACGAGCAGTACTTC
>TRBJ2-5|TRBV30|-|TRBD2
CAGGGRFQETQYF
TGTGCCGGGGGGGGTCGGTTCCAAGAGACCCAGTACTTC
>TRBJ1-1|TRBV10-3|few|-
CAIMTALNTEAFF
TGTGCCATCATGACAGCCCTGAACACTGAAGCTTTCTTT
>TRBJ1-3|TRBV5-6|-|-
CASSLGGTGNTIYF
TGTGCCAGCAGCCTAGGGGGAACTGGAAACACCATATATTTT
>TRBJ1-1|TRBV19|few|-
CASRGAILPEAFF
TGTGCCAGTAGAGGGGCCATTTTACCTGAAGCTTTCTTT
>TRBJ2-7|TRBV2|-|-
CASRTEWPGTYEQYF
TGTGCCAGCAGGACCGAATGGCCGGGTACCTACGAGCAGTACTTC
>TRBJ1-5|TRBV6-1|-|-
CASSELGDQPQHF
TGTGCCAGCAGTGAACTAGGGGATCAGCCCCAGCATTTT
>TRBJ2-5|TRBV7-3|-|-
CASSLGNRGETQYF
TGTGCCAGCAGCTTAGGTAATCGCGGAGAGACCCAGTACTTC
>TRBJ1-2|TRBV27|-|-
CASSSRVGYGYTF
TGTGCCAGCAGTTCGAGGGTGGGCTATGGCTACACCTTC
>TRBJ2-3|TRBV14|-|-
CASSPPGSDTQYF
TGTGCCAGCAGCCCACCCGGGTCAGATACGCAGTATTTT
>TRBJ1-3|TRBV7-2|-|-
CASSLSSYSGNTIYF
TGTGCCAGCAGCTTATCTTCCTACTCTGGAAACACCATATATTTT
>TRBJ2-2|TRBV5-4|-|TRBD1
CASSPGQGRSTGELFF
TGTGCCAGCAGCCCAGGACAGGGGCGGAGCACCGGGGAGCTGTTTTTT
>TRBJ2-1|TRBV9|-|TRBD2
CASSPGLAGDNEQFF
TGTGCCAGCAGCCCGGGACTAGCGGGTGACAATGAGCAGTTCTTC
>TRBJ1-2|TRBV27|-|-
CASRWAERDGYTF
TGTGCCAGCAGGTGGGCAGAGAGGGATGGCTACACCTTC
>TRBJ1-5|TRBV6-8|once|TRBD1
CASSYGQGEQPQHF
TGTGCCAGCAGTTACGGGCAGGGGGAGCAGCCCCAGCATTTT
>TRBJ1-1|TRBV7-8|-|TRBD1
CASSSYRGRDTEAFF
TGTGCCAGCAGCTCGTACAGGGGGCGGGACACTGAAGCTTTCTTT
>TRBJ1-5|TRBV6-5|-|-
CASSEEGSRQPQHF
TGTGCCAGCAGTGAAGAGGGTAGCAGGCAGCCCCAGCATTTT
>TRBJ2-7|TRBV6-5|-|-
CASSYSALASYEQYF
TGTGCCAGCAGTTACTCGGCTTTAGCTTCCTACGAGCAGTACTTC
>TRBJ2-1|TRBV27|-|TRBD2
CASSSLRLAANEQFF
TGTGCCAGCAGTTCCCTCCGACTAGCGGCTAATGAGCAGTTCTTC
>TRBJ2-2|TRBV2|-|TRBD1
CASSDRAGGELFF
TGTGCCAGCAGCGACAGGGCAGGCGGGGAGCTGTTTTTT
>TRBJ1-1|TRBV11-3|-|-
CASGGENTEAFF
TGTGCCAGCGGAGGAGAGAACACTGAAGCTTTCTTT
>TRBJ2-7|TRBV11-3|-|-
CASSFRGPGPTSSYEQYF
TGTGCCAGCAGCTTCAGAGGGCCAGGACCCACTAGCTCCTACGAGCAGTACTTC
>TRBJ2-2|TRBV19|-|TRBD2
CASSSPGGSAGELFF
TGTGCCAGTAGTTCCCCGGGGGGGAGCGCCGGGGAGCTGTTTTTT
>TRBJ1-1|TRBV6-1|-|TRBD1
CASRGDRGGYGEAFF
TGTGCCAGCAGAGGGGACAGGGGAGGTTATGGTGAAGCTTTCTTT
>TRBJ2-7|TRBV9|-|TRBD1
CASSVGTADYEQYF
TGCGCCAGCAGCGTTGGGACAGCTGACTACGAGCAGTACTTC
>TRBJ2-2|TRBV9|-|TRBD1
CASSIGTGGSLNPNTGELFF
TGTGCCAGCAGCATAGGGACAGGGGGCTCGTTGAACCCGAACACCGGGGAGCTGTTTTTT
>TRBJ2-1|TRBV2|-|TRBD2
CASNPASGTYNEQFF
TGTGCCAGCAACCCGGCGAGCGGGACCTACAATGAGCAGTTCTTC